This T cell receptor (beta chain) emerged from a study of blood T cell repertoires in COVID-19. Trimming took 3 bases from V and 3 from J, leaving 9 bases between them. Germline values: CDR1 DFQATT, CDR2 SNEGSKA (reference sequence). The CDR3 contains 13 residues. The data were produced by immunoSEQ multiplex PCR, yet TCRdb's version contains in-frame clones alone and is incomplete. The data contain roughly 200,000 clones, 85% to 90% of them singletons. The TCR was taken from a woman aged 55-69 years with acute or convalescent COVID-19. Sequencing was done on a sample of peripheral blood. V and J are TRBV20-1 and TRBJ1-3; D gene unclear. This CDR3 reads CSASEGGGNTIYF. DNA for the CDR3: TGCAGTGCTAGTGAGGGAGGTGGAAACACCATATATTTT.